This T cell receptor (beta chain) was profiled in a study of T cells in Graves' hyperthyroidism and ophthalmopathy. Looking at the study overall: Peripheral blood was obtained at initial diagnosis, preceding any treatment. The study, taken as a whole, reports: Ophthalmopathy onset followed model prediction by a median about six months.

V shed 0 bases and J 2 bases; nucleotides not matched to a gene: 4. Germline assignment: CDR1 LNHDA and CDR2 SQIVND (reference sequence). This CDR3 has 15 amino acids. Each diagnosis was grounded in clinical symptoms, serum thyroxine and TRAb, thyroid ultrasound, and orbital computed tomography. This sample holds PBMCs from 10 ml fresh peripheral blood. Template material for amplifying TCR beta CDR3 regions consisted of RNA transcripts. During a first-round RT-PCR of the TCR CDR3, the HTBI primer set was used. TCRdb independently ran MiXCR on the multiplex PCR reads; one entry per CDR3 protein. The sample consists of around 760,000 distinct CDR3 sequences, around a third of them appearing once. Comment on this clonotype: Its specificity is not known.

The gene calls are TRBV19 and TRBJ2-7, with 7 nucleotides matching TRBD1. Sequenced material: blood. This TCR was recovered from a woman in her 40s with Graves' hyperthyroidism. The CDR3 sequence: CASSIDRGTAYEQYF. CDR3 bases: TGTGCCAGTAGTATAGATAGAGGGACAGCCTACGAGCAGTACTTC.